This paragraph covers one TCR beta chain sequence. Random hexamers served to reverse transcribe about 0.5 to 1 ug RNA. A multiplex approach, immunoSEQ multiplex PCR, amplified TCR beta CDR3 across 54 Vbeta and 13 Jbeta. TCRdb fed the immunoSEQ multiplex PCR reads into MiXCR, producing one record per CDR3 protein. The data show 130,000 to 150,000 distinct CDR3 sequences, approximately 94% seen once. This sample is part of a study of CD8 T cells in Susac syndrome. Germline CDR1 is SNHLY and CDR2 is FYNNEI. Trimming left V 4 bases short and J 4 bases short, with 8 bases between. This CDR3 region has 13 residues.

The sequenced sample was CD4+ T cells from PBMCs. This receptor was taken from a human donor in good health. This chain links TRBV2 with TRBJ1-5; D perhaps matches TRBD1 (5 bases). The CDR3 bases are TGTGCCAGCAGTGGCGAGGGGAATCAGCCCCAGCATTTT. Protein product: CASSGEGNQPQHF.